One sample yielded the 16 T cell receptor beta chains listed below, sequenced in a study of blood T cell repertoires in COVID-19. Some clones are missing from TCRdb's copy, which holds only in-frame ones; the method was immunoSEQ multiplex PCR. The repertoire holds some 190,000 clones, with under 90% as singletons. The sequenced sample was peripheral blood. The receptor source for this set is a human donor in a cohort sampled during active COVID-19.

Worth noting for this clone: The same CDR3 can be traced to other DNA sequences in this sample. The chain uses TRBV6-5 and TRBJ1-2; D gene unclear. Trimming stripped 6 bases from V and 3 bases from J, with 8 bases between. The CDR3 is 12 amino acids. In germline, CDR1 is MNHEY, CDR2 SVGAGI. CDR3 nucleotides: TGTGCCAGCAGCACCGGGGACTATGGCTACACCTTC. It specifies CASSTGDYGYTF.

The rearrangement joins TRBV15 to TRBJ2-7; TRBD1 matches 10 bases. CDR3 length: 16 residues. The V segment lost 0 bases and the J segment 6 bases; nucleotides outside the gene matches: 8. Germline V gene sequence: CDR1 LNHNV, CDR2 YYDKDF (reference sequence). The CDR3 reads CATSRDLPGTGVEQYF. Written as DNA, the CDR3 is TGTGCCACCAGCAGAGACCTTCCCGGGACAGGGGTCGAGCAGTACTTC.

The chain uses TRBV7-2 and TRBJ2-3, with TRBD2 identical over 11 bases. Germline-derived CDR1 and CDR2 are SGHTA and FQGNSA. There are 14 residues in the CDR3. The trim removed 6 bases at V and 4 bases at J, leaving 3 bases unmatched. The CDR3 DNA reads TGTGCCAGCAGAACTAGCGGGAGATCAGATACGCAGTATTTT. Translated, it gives CASRTSGRSDTQYF. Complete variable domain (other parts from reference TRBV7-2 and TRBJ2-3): GAGVSQSPSNKVTEKGKDVELRCDPISGHTALYWYRQSLGQGLEFLIYFQGNSAPDKSGLPSDRFSAERTGGSVSTLTIQRTQQEDSAVYLCASRTSGRSDTQYFGPGTRLTVL.

CDR3 sequence (DNA): TGTGCCAGCAGTGAAGCGACTGAGCCGCAGCCCCAGCATTTT. Protein: CASSEATEPQPQHF. V gene TRBV6-1 combines with J gene TRBJ1-5, with unresolved D. CDR3 size: 14 residues. Germline V lookup: CDR1 MNHNS, CDR2 SASEGT. Trimming removed 0 bases from V and 7 bases from J, with 10 bases in between.

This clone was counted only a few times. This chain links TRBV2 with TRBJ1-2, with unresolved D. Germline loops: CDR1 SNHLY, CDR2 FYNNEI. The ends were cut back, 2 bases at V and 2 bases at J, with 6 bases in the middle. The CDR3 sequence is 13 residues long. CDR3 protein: CASSETVNYGYTF. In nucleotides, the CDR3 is TGTGCCAGCAGTGAAACTGTGAACTATGGCTACACCTTC. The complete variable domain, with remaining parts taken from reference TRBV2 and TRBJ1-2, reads EPEVTQTPSHQVTQMGQEVILRCVPISNHLYFYWYRQILGQKVEFLVSFYNNEISEKSEIFDDQFSVERPDGSNFTLKIRSTKLEDSAMYFCASSETVNYGYTFGSGTRLTVV.

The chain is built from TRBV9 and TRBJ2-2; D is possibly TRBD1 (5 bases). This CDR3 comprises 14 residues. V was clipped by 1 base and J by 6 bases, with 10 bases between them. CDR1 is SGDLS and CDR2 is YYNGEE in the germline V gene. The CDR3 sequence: CASSVMQGSGELFF. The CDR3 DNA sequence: TGTGCCAGCAGCGTAATGCAGGGTTCCGGGGAGCTGTTTTTT.

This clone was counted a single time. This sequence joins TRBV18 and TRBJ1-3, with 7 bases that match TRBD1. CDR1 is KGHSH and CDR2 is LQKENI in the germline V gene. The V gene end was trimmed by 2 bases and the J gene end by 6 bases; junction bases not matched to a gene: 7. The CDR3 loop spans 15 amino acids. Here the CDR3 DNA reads TGTGCCAGCTCACCAGTGGGACAGCCTACAAACACCATATATTTT. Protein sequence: CASSPVGQPTNTIYF.

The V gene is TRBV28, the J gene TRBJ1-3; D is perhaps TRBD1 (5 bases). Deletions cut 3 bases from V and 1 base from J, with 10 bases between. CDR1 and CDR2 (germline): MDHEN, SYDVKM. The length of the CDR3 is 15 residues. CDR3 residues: CASSFTGTSGNTIYF. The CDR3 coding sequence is TGTGCCAGCAGTTTCACCGGGACTTCTGGAAACACCATATATTTT.

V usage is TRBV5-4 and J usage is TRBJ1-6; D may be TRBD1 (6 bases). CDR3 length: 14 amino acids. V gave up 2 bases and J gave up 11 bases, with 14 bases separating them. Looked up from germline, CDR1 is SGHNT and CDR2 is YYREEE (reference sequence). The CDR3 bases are TGTGCCAGCAGCTTTGGGGGCGGCGCGGCACCCCTCCACTTT. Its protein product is CASSFGGGAAPLHF.

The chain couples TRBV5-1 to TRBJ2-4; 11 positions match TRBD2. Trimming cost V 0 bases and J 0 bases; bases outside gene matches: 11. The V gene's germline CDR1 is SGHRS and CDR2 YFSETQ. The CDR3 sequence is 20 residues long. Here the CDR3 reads CASSLEGWGLAVQAKNIQYF. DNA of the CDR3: TGCGCCAGCAGCTTGGAGGGCTGGGGACTAGCGGTGCAAGCCAAAAACATTCAGTACTTC. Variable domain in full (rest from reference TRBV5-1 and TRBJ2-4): KAGVTQTPRYLIKTRGQQVTLSCSPISGHRSVSWYQQTPGQGLQFLFEYFSETQRNKGNFPGRFSGRQFSNSRSEMNVSTLELGDSALYLCASSLEGWGLAVQAKNIQYFGAGTRLSVL.

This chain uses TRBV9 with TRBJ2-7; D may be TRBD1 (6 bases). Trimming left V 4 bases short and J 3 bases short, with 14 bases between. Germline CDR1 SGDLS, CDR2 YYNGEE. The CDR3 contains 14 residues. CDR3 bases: TGTGCCAGCAGCCCGCAGACAGGTATCTACGAGCAGTACTTC. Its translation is CASSPQTGIYEQYF. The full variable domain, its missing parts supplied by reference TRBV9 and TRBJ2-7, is DSGVTQTPKHLITATGQRVTLRCSPRSGDLSVYWYQQSLDQGLQFLIQYYNGEERAKGNILERFSAQQFPDLHSELNLSSLELGDSALYFCASSPQTGIYEQYFGPGTRLTVT.

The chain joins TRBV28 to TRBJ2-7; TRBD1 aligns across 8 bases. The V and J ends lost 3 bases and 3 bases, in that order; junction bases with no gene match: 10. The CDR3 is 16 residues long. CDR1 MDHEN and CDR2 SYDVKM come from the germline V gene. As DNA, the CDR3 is TGTGCCAGCAGTTTCGTTCCTGGGACAGGCGGCTACGAGCAGTACTTC. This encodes CASSFVPGTGGYEQYF.

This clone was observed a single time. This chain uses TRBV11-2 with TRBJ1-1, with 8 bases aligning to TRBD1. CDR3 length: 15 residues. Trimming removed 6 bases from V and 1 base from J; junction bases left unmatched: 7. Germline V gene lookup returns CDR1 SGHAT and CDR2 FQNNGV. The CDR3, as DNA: TGTGCCAGCAGGGGGACAGGCGAACCGAACACTGAAGCTTTCTTT. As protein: CASRGTGEPNTEAFF.

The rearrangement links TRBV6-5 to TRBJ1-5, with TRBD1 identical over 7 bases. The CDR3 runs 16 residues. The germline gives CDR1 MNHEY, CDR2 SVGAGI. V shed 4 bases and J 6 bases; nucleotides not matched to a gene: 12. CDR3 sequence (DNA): TGTGCCAGCAGTTCCTCATTGACAGGGCAAGGTCAGCCCCAGCATTTT. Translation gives CASSSSLTGQGQPQHF.

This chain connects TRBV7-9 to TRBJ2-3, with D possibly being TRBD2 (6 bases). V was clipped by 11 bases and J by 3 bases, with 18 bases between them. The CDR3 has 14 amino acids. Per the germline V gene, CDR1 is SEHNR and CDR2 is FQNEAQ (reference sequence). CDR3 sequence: CAASIGGRTDTQYF. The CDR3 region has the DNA TGTGCCGCCTCTATCGGGGGTCGGACAGATACGCAGTATTTT.

The CDR3: CASSQVHDETGRQYF. The CDR3 DNA follows: TGTGCCAGCAGCCAAGTTCATGATGAAACAGGACGGCAGTATTTT. V is TRBV3-1 (or the pseudogene TRBV3-2) and J is TRBJ2-3; TRBD1 is a possible D gene (5 bases). The germline gives CDR1 LGHDT, CDR2 YNNKEL (reference sequence). There are 15 residues in the CDR3. V lost 1 base and J lost 11, with 19 bases in between.